This record covers a single T cell receptor beta chain. The data derive from a study of CD8 T cells in Susac syndrome. The authors reverse transcribed 0.5 to 1 ug RNA with random hexamers. Via MiXCR, TCRdb re-called the immunoSEQ multiplex PCR reads, giving one row per CDR3 protein. The table shows 140,000 to 150,000 distinct CDR3 sequences, with roughly 94% occurring only once. Trimming at V came to 5 bases and at J to 3 bases, leaving 5 bases not matched to a gene. CDR1 DFQATT and CDR2 SNEGSKA come from the germline V gene (reference sequence). The CDR3 extends over 13 amino acids. This receptor was obtained from a human donor in good health. J is TRBJ2-5 and V is TRBV20-1, with TRBD1 identical over 8 bases. Sequenced: CD4+ T cells from PBMCs. The CDR3, as DNA: TGCAGTGCTCCAGGGGGCGATGAAGAGACCCAGTACTTC. As protein: CSAPGGDEETQYF.